Below are 21 T cell receptor beta chains sequenced from a single sample in a study of T cell repertoires in cytomegalovirus infection. A single record per CDR3 protein comes from TCRdb applying MiXCR to the reads. The sample holds about 680,000 distinct CDR3 sequences, 20% to 30% seen once. Sequenced material: CD8+ T cells from PBMCs. Receptors originate from a human donor in good health (CMV status not recorded). Some clones in this sample may be carry-over from other donors' samples.

The chain links TRBV7-2 to TRBJ2-7, with D possibly being TRBD2 (6 bases). The CDR3 runs 13 residues. Germline V lookup: CDR1 SGHTA, CDR2 FQGNSA. CDR3 amino acids: CASGHGLSGEQYV. The CDR3 nucleotides are TGTGCCAGCGGCCATGGACTTTCGGGGGAGCAATACGTC.

This clonotype was counted only a few times. V and J are TRBV12-3 or TRBV12-4 and TRBJ1-5; possible D gene TRBD1, 5 bases. The CDR3 loop spans 15 amino acids. The V and J ends lost 5 bases and 6 bases respectively, with 17 bases between them. This chain's CDR3 is CASSRGLSRGQPQHF. The CDR3 bases are TGTGCCAGCAGTCGGGGTCTTTCAAGGGGTCAGCCCCAGCATTTT.

Concerning this clonotype itself: A read error may account for a junction end that differs from germline. V is TRBV19 and J is TRBJ1-3; D gene unclear. CDR1 LNHDA and CDR2 SQIVND come from the germline V gene (reference sequence). The CDR3 totals 13 residues. As DNA, the CDR3 is TGTACCAGTAGTCCAAGCCCTGGAAACACCATATATTTT. It codes for CTSSPSPGNTIYF.

This clonotype was seen a few times. This chain connects TRBV19 to TRBJ2-1, with a possible D match to TRBD1 (6 bases). The CDR3 has 15 amino acids. Trimming cost V 1 base and J 1 base, with 8 bases left between them. The germline V gene has CDR1 LNHDA and CDR2 SQIVND (reference sequence). The CDR3 spells CASSIVGQSYNEQFF. CDR3 DNA sequence: TGTGCCAGTAGTATAGTAGGACAGTCCTACAATGAGCAGTTCTTC.

At least ten counts were recorded for this clonotype. The chain employs TRBV28 and TRBJ2-7; D call uncertain. The CDR3 runs 13 residues. Germline V gene lookup returns CDR1 MDHEN and CDR2 SYDVKM. V lost 6 bases to trimming and J lost 4 bases, with 13 bases between them. The CDR3 spells CASSSISEYEQYV. In DNA, the CDR3 is TGTGCCAGCAGCTCCATAAGTGAGTACGAGCAGTACGTC.

This clonotype was picked up a small number of times. This rearrangement joins TRBV13 to TRBJ1-2; the D gene is possibly TRBD1 (5 bases). The length of the CDR3 is 17 residues. CDR1 PRHDT and CDR2 FYEKMQ come from the germline V gene (reference sequence). The ends were cut back, 4 bases at V and 3 bases at J, with 21 bases in the middle. The CDR3 DNA sequence: TGTGCCAGCAGCTCGCGGGACTCAAAAAGGCGGTACTATGGCTACACCTTC. As protein: CASSSRDSKRRYYGYTF. The variable domain in full, completed from reference TRBV13 and TRBJ1-2, reads AAGVIQSPRHLIKEKRETATLKCYPIPRHDTVYWYQQGPGQDPQFLISFYEKMQSDKGSIPDRFSAQQFSDYHSELNMSSLELGDSALYFCASSSRDSKRRYYGYTFGSGTRLTVV.

As concerns this clonotype: Given a much more abundant clone one base away, this may be a read error. This chain joins TRBV7-2 and TRBJ2-3, with D hard to call. The CDR3 spans 15 residues. The V end lost 4 bases, the J end lost 3 bases, and 14 bases lay between the germline ends. Per germline, CDR1 SGHTA and CDR2 FQGNSA. CDR3 protein: CASSYSNGATDTQYF. Written as DNA, the CDR3 is TGTGCCAGCAGCTACTCTAACGGAGCTACAGATACGCAGTATTTT.

The chain uses TRBV7-9 and TRBJ1-2; D may be TRBD1 (5 bases). The CDR3 consists of 11 residues. Germline-derived CDR1 and CDR2 are SEHNR and FQNEAQ (reference sequence). The V and J ends lost 5 bases and 8 bases respectively, with 9 bases between them. CDR3 amino acids: CASSARAGYTF. In nucleotides, the CDR3 is TGTGCCAGCAGCGCCAGGGCCGGCTACACCTTC.

This clonotype was counted many times. This sequence joins TRBV4-3 and TRBJ1-1; D not resolved. CDR3 length equals 14 residues. Germline CDR1 reads LGHNA; CDR2 reads YSLEER. The V and J ends lost 5 bases and 2 bases respectively, with 12 bases between them. Here the CDR3 reads CASSVISGNTEAFF. In DNA form, the CDR3 reads TGCGCCAGCAGCGTAATCAGCGGAAACACTGAAGCTTTCTTT.

This clonotype was counted between two and nine times. This chain links TRBV6-1 with TRBJ2-1; 9 nucleotides agree with TRBD1. Germline values: CDR1 MNHNS, CDR2 SASEGT. With 6 bases clipped from V and 0 bases from J, the junction kept 6 bases outside the gene matches. CDR3 length: 16 residues. The CDR3 spells CASRLSGQGSYNEQFF. CDR3 sequence (DNA): TGTGCCAGCAGGCTGTCGGGACAGGGCTCCTACAATGAGCAGTTCTTC.

In this sample, this clonotype turned up a few times. The chain combines TRBV6-2 or TRBV6-3 with TRBJ2-1; D is perhaps TRBD1 (6 bases). The CDR3 is 14 amino acids. Germline-derived CDR1 and CDR2 are MNHEY and SVGEGT. Trimming pared 6 bases from V and 2 bases from J, leaving 11 bases between. DNA of the CDR3: TGTGCCAGCAGGAGGGACACAACCTACAATGAGCAGTTCTTC. Protein: CASRRDTTYNEQFF.

This clonotype was found a few times. The chain has TRBV7-6 and TRBJ1-4, with TRBD1 identical over 9 bases. From germline, CDR1 is SGHVS and CDR2 FNYEAQ. J was trimmed by 8 bases and V by 1 base; bases with no gene match: 8. There are 16 residues in the CDR3. CDR3 residues: CASSLGERTGEEKLFF. DNA for the CDR3: TGTGCCAGCAGCTTAGGGGAGAGGACAGGGGAAGAAAAACTGTTTTTT.

This clonotype has a handful of counts. The rearrangement links TRBV14 to TRBJ2-1, with TRBD2 matching over 12 bases. The CDR3 totals 15 residues. The ends lost 4 bases at V and 9 bases at J; junction bases unmatched: 7. CDR1 and CDR2 from the germline V gene are SGHDN and FVKESK. CDR3 sequence: CASSPLAGGLSEQFF. The CDR3 nucleotides read TGTGCCAGCAGCCCTCTAGCGGGGGGGCTCAGTGAGCAGTTCTTC. Complete variable domain (other parts from reference TRBV14 and TRBJ2-1): EAGVTQFPSHSVIEKGQTVTLRCDPISGHDNLYWYRRVMGKEIKFLLHFVKESKQDESGMPNNRFLAERTGGTYSTLKVQPAELEDSGVYFCASSPLAGGLSEQFFGPGTRLTVL.

This clonotype was seen only a few times. The chain combines TRBV20-1 with TRBJ2-7; no clear D gene. The V gene lost 1 base and the J gene lost 3 bases, with 7 bases spanning the gap. This CDR3 region has 12 residues. Looked up from germline, CDR1 is DFQATT and CDR2 is SNEGSKA (reference sequence). The CDR3 reads CSARGPHYEQYV. The CDR3 DNA reads TGCAGTGCTAGAGGACCTCACTACGAGCAGTACGTC.

V and J are TRBV28 and TRBJ1-2; the D is unclear. The CDR3 runs 13 residues. Trimming pared 1 base from V and 2 bases from J, leaving 5 bases between. Germline CDR1 reads MDHEN; CDR2 reads SYDVKM. The CDR3 region has the DNA TGTGCCAGCAGTTTATTACGCAACTATGGCTACACCTTC. Its translation: CASSLLRNYGYTF.

This clonotype was counted a few times. V is TRBV20-1 and J is TRBJ2-7; D may be TRBD1 (6 bases). Germline V gene data show CDR1 as DFQATT and CDR2 as SNEGSKA (reference sequence). This CDR3 is built from 13 residues. With 6 bases removed from V and 4 bases from J, the gap between germline ends came to 16 bases. As DNA, the CDR3 is TGCAGTGCAAGGGGACAATTAGCATACGAGCAGTACTTC. Protein product: CSARGQLAYEQYF.

This chain joins TRBV15 and TRBJ2-3, with D perhaps TRBD1 or TRBD2 (5 bases each). Looked up from germline, CDR1 is LNHNV and CDR2 is YYDKDF (reference sequence). V lost 0 bases and J 4 bases, leaving 8 bases between the germline ends. The length of the CDR3 is 14 residues. CDR3 region: CATSRDPGPDTQYF. The DNA of the CDR3 is TGTGCCACCAGCAGAGATCCGGGACCAGATACGCAGTATTTT.

This sequence joins TRBV28 and TRBJ2-2; D is perhaps TRBD2 (6 bases). This CDR3 is built from 15 residues. Trimming cost V 4 bases and J 5 bases, with 14 bases left between them. Per germline, CDR1 MDHEN and CDR2 SYDVKM. The CDR3 bases are TGTGCCAGCAGTTGGGAGAAGGGAGGTACCGGGGAGCTGTTTTTT. Its protein is CASSWEKGGTGELFF. The full variable domain, rest sourced from reference TRBV28 and TRBJ2-2, is DVKVTQSSRYLVKRTGEKVFLECVQDMDHENMFWYRQDPGLGLRLIYFSYDVKMKEKGDIPEGYSVSREKKERFSLILESASTNQTSMYLCASSWEKGGTGELFFGEGSRLTVL.

V usage is TRBV6-6 and J usage is TRBJ2-2; no definite D call. V shed 2 bases and J shed 6 bases, with 10 bases lying between them. The germline V gene has CDR1 MNHNY and CDR2 SVGAGI (reference sequence). This CDR3 spans 14 amino acids. The CDR3 nucleotides read TGTGCCAGCAGTTACATGGGGTCAGCCGGGGAGCTGTTTTTT. Translated, it gives CASSYMGSAGELFF.

This clonotype was detected ten times or more. The V gene is TRBV19, the J gene TRBJ2-6, with unresolved D. The V gene lost 0 bases and the J gene lost 2 bases, with 8 bases spanning the gap. The CDR3 consists of 16 residues. Germline CDR1 and CDR2: LNHDA and SQIVND (reference sequence). The CDR3 sequence: CASSIDPRAGANVLTF. In DNA form, the CDR3 reads TGTGCCAGTAGTATAGATCCGCGTGCTGGGGCCAACGTCCTGACTTTC.

The rearrangement uses TRBV6-2 or TRBV6-3 and TRBJ1-5; D gene unclear. The V gene lost 7 bases and the J gene lost 0 bases, with 10 bases spanning the gap. This CDR3 region has 14 residues. Germline CDR1 reads MNHEY; CDR2 reads SVGEGT. The CDR3 sequence is CASIWSSSNQPQHF. In DNA form, the CDR3 reads TGTGCCAGCATTTGGAGTTCTAGCAATCAGCCCCAGCATTTT.